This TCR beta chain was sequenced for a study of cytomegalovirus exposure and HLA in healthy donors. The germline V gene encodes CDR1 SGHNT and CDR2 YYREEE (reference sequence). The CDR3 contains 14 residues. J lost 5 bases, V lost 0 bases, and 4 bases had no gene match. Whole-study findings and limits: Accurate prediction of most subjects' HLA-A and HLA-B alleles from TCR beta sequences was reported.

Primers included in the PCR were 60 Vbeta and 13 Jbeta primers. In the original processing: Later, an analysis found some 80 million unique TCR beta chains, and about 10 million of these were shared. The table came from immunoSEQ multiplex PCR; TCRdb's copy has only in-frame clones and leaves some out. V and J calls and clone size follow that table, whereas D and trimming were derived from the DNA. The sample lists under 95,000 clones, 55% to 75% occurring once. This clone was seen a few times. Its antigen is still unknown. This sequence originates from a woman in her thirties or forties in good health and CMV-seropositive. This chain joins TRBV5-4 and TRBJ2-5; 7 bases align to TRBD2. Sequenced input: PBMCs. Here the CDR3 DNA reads TGTGCCAGCAGCTTGGGGGGGGGATGGGAGACCCAGTACTTC. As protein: CASSLGGGWETQYF.